Listed here are 20 T cell receptor beta chains from one sample, sequenced in a study of shared clonotypes between healthy human individuals. It was CD45RO-negative cells, positively selected for CCR7, that made up naive CD8 cells, with terminally differentiated effector memory CD45RA+ cells excluded. The protocol was immunoSEQ multiplex PCR, while the TCRdb copy is restricted to in-frame clones and leaves out a portion. The sample includes over 2 million clones, over 85% of them seen just once. Input material: naive CD8+ T cells sorted from blood. The receptors come from a man younger than 30 in good health.

The chain uses TRBV14 and TRBJ2-7, with 9 bases that match TRBD1. J was trimmed by 3 bases and V by 8 bases; bases with no gene match: 8. The CDR3 contains 14 residues. Germline V gene data show CDR1 as SGHDN and CDR2 as FVKESK. CDR3 DNA sequence: TGTGCCAGCGCTATAGGGACAGGGATCTACGAGCAGTACTTC. This gives the protein CASAIGTGIYEQYF.

J is TRBJ1-2 and V is TRBV5-4, with 11 bases fitting TRBD1. The germline V gene has CDR1 SGHNT and CDR2 YYREEE (reference sequence). V was clipped by 4 bases and J by 8 bases; unmatched bases: 7. The CDR3 length is 14 residues. In DNA form, the CDR3 reads TGTGCCAGCAGCACCTGGACAGGGGGCATCGGCTACACCTTC. It codes for CASSTWTGGIGYTF.

This clone showed up just once. V and J are TRBV5-4 and TRBJ2-4; 9 bases map to TRBD1. This CDR3 contains 13 residues. J lost 8 bases, V lost 4 bases, and 4 bases had no gene match. The germline CDR1 and CDR2 sequences are SGHNT and YYREEE (reference sequence). CDR3 sequence (DNA): TGTGCCAGCAGCCCGGACAGGGGACACATTCAGTACTTC. The encoded protein is CASSPDRGHIQYF.

V gene TRBV30 combines with J gene TRBJ2-7, with D possibly TRBD2 on 5 matching bases. The CDR3 has 13 amino acids. Germline-derived CDR1 and CDR2 are GTSNPN and SVGIG (reference sequence). The germline V and J ends were trimmed by 4 bases and 7 bases, with 17 bases remaining between them. CDR3 sequence reads: CAWTIGKLREQYF. The CDR3 DNA reads TGTGCCTGGACCATCGGGAAACTACGGGAGCAGTACTTC.

The chain has TRBV2 and TRBJ2-7, with a tentative D call TRBD2 (5 bases). Germline assignment: CDR1 SNHLY and CDR2 FYNNEI. The V end lost 1 base, the J end lost 1 base, and 14 bases lay between the germline ends. The length of the CDR3 is 16 residues. DNA for the CDR3: TGTGCCAGCAGTGAAGTTTATCGGGGAGAATCCTACGAGCAGTACTTC. The encoded protein is CASSEVYRGESYEQYF. Supplemented by reference TRBV2 and TRBJ2-7, the full variable domain reads EPEVTQTPSHQVTQMGQEVILRCVPISNHLYFYWYRQILGQKVEFLVSFYNNEISEKSEIFDDQFSVERPDGSNFTLKIRSTKLEDSAMYFCASSEVYRGESYEQYFGPGTRLTVT.

This chain connects TRBV10-1 to TRBJ1-4, with 7 bases matching TRBD1. Trimming removed 0 bases from V and 5 bases from J; junction bases left unmatched: 0. The length of the CDR3 is 14 residues. Germline V CDR1 and CDR2: WNHNN, SYGVQD (reference sequence). The CDR3 loop reads CASSESTGNEKLFF. As DNA, the CDR3 is TGCGCCAGCAGTGAGTCGACAGGGAATGAAAAACTGTTTTTT.

The chain combines TRBV15 with TRBJ1-1; maybe TRBD1 (5 bases). The CDR3 loop spans 15 amino acids. From germline, CDR1 is LNHNV and CDR2 YYDKDF (reference sequence). V gave up 2 bases and J gave up 8 bases, with 18 bases separating them. CDR3 nucleotides: TGTGCCACCAGCAGATCGGGGGTGTCGGGTACCGAAGCTTTCTTT. Encoded protein: CATSRSGVSGTEAFF.

The chain joins TRBV7-9 to TRBJ2-7; D could derive from TRBD1 or TRBD2 (6 bases each). The CDR3 loop spans 14 amino acids. Trimming cost V 10 bases and J 4 bases, with 20 bases left between them. Germline V gene sequence: CDR1 SEHNR, CDR2 FQNEAQ (reference sequence). The CDR3 sequence is CATQPPGARYEQYF. In DNA, the CDR3 is TGTGCCACCCAGCCCCCGGGGGCTAGGTACGAGCAGTACTTC.

The genes are TRBV4-1 and TRBJ2-2, with D perhaps matching TRBD2 (6 bases). The V gene's germline CDR1 is MGHRA and CDR2 YSYEKL. Deletions cut 6 bases from V and 6 bases from J, with 8 bases between. This CDR3 spans 12 amino acids. DNA of the CDR3: TGCGCCAGCAGGGAGGGATCCGGGGAGCTGTTTTTT. Its translation: CASREGSGELFF.

V gene TRBV13 combines with J gene TRBJ2-7; TRBD2 agrees at 8 bases. V gave up 1 base and J gave up 4 bases; unmatched junction bases: 9. CDR3 length: 16 amino acids. CDR1 PRHDT and CDR2 FYEKMQ come from the germline V gene (reference sequence). The CDR3 sequence is CASSLVGRGAPYEQYF. The DNA for the CDR3 is TGTGCCAGCAGCTTAGTCGGGAGGGGGGCCCCATACGAGCAGTACTTC.

As to this clone: Other DNA sequences within the sample encode an identical CDR3. The chain combines TRBV4-1 with TRBJ2-7; 9 bases align to TRBD1. The CDR3 consists of 14 residues. V shed 4 bases and J 2 bases; nucleotides not matched to a gene: 3. CDR1 is MGHRA, CDR2 YSYEKL, per germline. The CDR3 bases are TGCGCCAGCAGCCTGAGGGACAGGGCCTACGAGCAGTACTTC. Translating gives CASSLRDRAYEQYF.

The chain couples TRBV2 to TRBJ2-7, with TRBD2 identical over 14 bases. V lost 0 bases and J lost 11; bases outside the gene matches: 9. The V gene's germline CDR1 is SNHLY and CDR2 FYNNEI. CDR3 size: 16 residues. CDR3 protein: CASSEAPGTSGSREYF. The CDR3 bases are TGTGCCAGCAGTGAAGCGCCCGGGACTAGCGGGAGTAGGGAGTACTTC. Supplemented by reference TRBV2 and TRBJ2-7, the full variable domain reads EPEVTQTPSHQVTQMGQEVILRCVPISNHLYFYWYRQILGQKVEFLVSFYNNEISEKSEIFDDQFSVERPDGSNFTLKIRSTKLEDSAMYFCASSEAPGTSGSREYFGPGTRLTVT.

The rearrangement joins TRBV11-2 to TRBJ2-3; 9 nucleotides align to TRBD1. CDR1 and CDR2 (germline): SGHAT, FQNNGV. The CDR3 is 16 residues long. Germline trimming cut 4 bases from V and 6 bases from J; bases unmatched to any gene: 11. The CDR3 loop is CASSWGDGQGLDTQYF. The DNA of the CDR3 is TGTGCCAGCAGCTGGGGGGATGGACAGGGGCTTGATACGCAGTATTTT.

The rearrangement links TRBV2 to TRBJ1-6; TRBD1 matches at 7 bases. V lost 0 bases to trimming and J lost 7 bases; unmatched junction nucleotides: 6. The germline gives CDR1 SNHLY, CDR2 FYNNEI. This CDR3 has 16 residues. CDR3 DNA sequence: TGTGCCAGCAGTGAAGCGAGGACAGGTTACAATTCACCCCTCCACTTT. Encoded protein: CASSEARTGYNSPLHF.

This chain connects TRBV9 to TRBJ2-7, with 8 positions matching TRBD1. Trimming cost V 0 bases and J 5 bases; bases outside gene matches: 4. CDR1 and CDR2 from the germline V gene are SGDLS and YYNGEE. CDR3 size: 14 residues. CDR3 bases: TGTGCCAGCAGCGTAGGGACAGGGATACACGAGCAGTACTTC. This encodes CASSVGTGIHEQYF.

This sequence joins TRBV9 and TRBJ2-7; no clear D gene. There are 16 residues in the CDR3. The germline V gene encodes CDR1 SGDLS and CDR2 YYNGEE. The V gene lost 4 bases and the J gene lost 7 bases, with 24 bases spanning the gap. CDR3 DNA sequence: TGTGCCAGCAGCACCGGAACCACCACTGCCCTGTGGGAGCAGTACTTC. It translates to CASSTGTTTALWEQYF.

This sequence joins TRBV5-1 and TRBJ2-3; 12 nucleotides agree with TRBD2. V was pared by 3 bases and J by 2 bases, with 13 bases of the junction left unmatched. This CDR3 contains 19 residues. CDR1 SGHRS and CDR2 YFSETQ come from the germline V gene. CDR3 DNA sequence: TGCGCCAGCAGCTCGACTAGCGGGGGAGCCCCTATTCACACAGATACGCAGTATTTT. Translated, it gives CASSSTSGGAPIHTDTQYF.

The rearrangement uses TRBV5-1 and TRBJ2-7; D may correspond to TRBD1 or TRBD2 (5 bases each). The CDR3 spans 16 residues. Germline CDR1 is SGHRS and CDR2 is YFSETQ. The V end lost 0 bases, the J end lost 0 bases, and 13 bases lay between the germline ends. As DNA, the CDR3 is TGCGCCAGCAGCTTGGGCCACCGGGGCACCTCCTACGAGCAGTACTTC. Its protein is CASSLGHRGTSYEQYF.

In regard to this clone: Within the sample, other DNA sequences also encode this same CDR3. The chain has TRBV4-3 and TRBJ2-7; D call uncertain. Germline assignment: CDR1 LGHNA and CDR2 YSLEER. Trimming took 1 base from V and 0 from J, leaving 4 bases between them. The length of the CDR3 is 13 residues. CDR3 DNA: TGCGCCAGCAGCCAAGTAGTCTCCTACGAGCAGTACTTC. It codes for CASSQVVSYEQYF.

The rearrangement joins TRBV28 to TRBJ2-7; D possibly corresponds to TRBD1 (5 bases). Germline CDR1 and CDR2: MDHEN and SYDVKM. V was clipped by 7 bases and J by 1 base, with 14 bases between them. This CDR3 region has 14 residues. The CDR3 nucleotides read TGTGCCAGCATTCCGCAGGGTTGGTCCTACGAGCAGTACTTC. It translates to CASIPQGWSYEQYF. Looking up the rest from reference TRBV28 and TRBJ2-7 gives the full variable domain: DVKVTQSSRYLVKRTGEKVFLECVQDMDHENMFWYRQDPGLGLRLIYFSYDVKMKEKGDIPEGYSVSREKKERFSLILESASTNQTSMYLCASIPQGWSYEQYFGPGTRLTVT.